This TCR beta chain originates from a study of post-analysis software for immune sequencing data. A note on this clonotype: Its antigen is unidentified.

The library was made from cDNA and included unique molecular identifiers. TCRdb re-called the PCR reads with MiXCR, one entry per CDR3 protein. The sample comprises approximately 730,000 distinct CDR3 sequences, around 45% of which are singletons, and roughly 5.2% rests with the top ten. Germline V lookup: CDR1 DFQATT, CDR2 SNEGSKA (reference sequence). V gave up 4 bases and J gave up 0 bases, with 10 bases separating them. This CDR3 is built from 14 residues. Study-level findings and limits: When patients were compared with controls, a handful of TRBV segments were more frequent, TRBV5-6, TRBV5-1 and TRBV20-1 among them.

The sequence came from a girl aged 10-17 years with multiple sclerosis. This rearrangement joins TRBV20-1 to TRBJ2-1; D remains unclear. What was sequenced was blood. The DNA for the CDR3 is TGCAGTGCTACAAGCGAGAGCTCCTACAATGAGCAGTTCTTC. Amino acids: CSATSESSYNEQFF.